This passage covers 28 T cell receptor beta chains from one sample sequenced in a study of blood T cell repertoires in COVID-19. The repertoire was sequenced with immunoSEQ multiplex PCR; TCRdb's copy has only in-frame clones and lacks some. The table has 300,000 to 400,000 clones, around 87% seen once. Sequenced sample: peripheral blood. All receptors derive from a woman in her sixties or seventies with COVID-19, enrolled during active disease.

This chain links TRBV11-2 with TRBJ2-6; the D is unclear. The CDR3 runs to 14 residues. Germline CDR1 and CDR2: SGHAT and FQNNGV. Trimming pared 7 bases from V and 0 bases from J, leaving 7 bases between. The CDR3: CASIRVSGANVLTF. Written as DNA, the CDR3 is TGTGCCAGCATCCGGGTCTCTGGGGCCAACGTCCTGACTTTC.

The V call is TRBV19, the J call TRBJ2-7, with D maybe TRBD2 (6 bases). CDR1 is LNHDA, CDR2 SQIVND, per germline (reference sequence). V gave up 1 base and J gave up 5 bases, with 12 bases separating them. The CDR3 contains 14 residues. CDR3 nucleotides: TGTGCCAGTAGTATAGGCGGGACGTCGGACGAGCAGTACTTC. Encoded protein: CASSIGGTSDEQYF.

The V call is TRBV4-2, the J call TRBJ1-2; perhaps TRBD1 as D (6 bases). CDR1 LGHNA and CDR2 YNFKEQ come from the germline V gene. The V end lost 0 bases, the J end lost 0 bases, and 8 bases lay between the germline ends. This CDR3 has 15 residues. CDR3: CASSQDQGTNYGYTF. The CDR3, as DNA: TGTGCCAGCAGCCAAGATCAGGGGACTAACTATGGCTACACCTTC.

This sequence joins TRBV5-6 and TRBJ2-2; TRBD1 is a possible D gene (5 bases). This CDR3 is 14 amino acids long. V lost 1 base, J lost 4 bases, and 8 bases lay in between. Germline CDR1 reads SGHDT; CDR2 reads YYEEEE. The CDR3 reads CASSLQGSTGELFF. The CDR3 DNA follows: TGTGCCAGCAGCTTGCAGGGATCCACCGGGGAGCTGTTTTTT. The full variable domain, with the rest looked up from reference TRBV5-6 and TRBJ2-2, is DAGVTQSPTHLIKTRGQQVTLRCSPKSGHDTVSWYQQALGQGPQFIFQYYEEEERQRGNFPDRFSGHQFPNYSSELNVNALLLGDSALYLCASSLQGSTGELFFGEGSRLTVL.

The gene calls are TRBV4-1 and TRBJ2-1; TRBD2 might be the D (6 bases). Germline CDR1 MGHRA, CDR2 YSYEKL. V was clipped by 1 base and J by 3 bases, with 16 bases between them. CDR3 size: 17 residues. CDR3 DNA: TGCGCCAGCAGCCAAGTGGTAGGAGGGGCAGGCTACAATGAGCAGTTCTTC. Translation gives CASSQVVGGAGYNEQFF.

This CDR3 is CASSLQVQLYNSPLHF. CDR3 DNA: TGTGCCAGCAGCTTGCAAGTACAGTTATATAATTCACCCCTCCACTTT. The chain has TRBV5-5 and TRBJ1-6; no reliable D call. CDR3 length: 16 residues. The germline V gene encodes CDR1 SGHKS and CDR2 YYEKEE (reference sequence). V was trimmed by 1 base and J by 4 bases, leaving 12 bases between them. Supplemented by reference TRBV5-5 and TRBJ1-6, the full variable domain reads DAGVTQSPTHLIKTRGQQVTLRCSPISGHKSVSWYQQVLGQGPQFIFQYYEKEERGRGNFPDRFSARQFPNYSSELNVNALLLGDSALYLCASSLQVQLYNSPLHFGNGTRLTVT.

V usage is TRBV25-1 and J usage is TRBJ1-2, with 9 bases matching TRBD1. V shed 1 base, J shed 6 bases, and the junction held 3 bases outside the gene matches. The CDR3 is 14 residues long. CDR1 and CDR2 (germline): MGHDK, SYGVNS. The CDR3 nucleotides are TGTGCCAGCAGTGAATTGGGGGACAGGGATGGCTACACCTTC. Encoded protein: CASSELGDRDGYTF.

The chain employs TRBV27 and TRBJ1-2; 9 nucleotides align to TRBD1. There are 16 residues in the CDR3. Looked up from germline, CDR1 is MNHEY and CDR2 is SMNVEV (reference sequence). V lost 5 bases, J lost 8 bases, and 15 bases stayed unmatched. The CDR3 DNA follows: TGTGCCAGCAGTCTACTTCTTCCCACAGGGGGCCGGGGCTACACCTTC. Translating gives CASSLLLPTGGRGYTF.

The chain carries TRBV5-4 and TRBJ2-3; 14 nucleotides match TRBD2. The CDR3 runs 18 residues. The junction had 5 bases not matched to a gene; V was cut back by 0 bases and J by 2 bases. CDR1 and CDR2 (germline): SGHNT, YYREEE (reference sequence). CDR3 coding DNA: TGTGCCAGCAGCTTGGCCGGACTAGCGGGGGGCCTCACAGATACGCAGTATTTT. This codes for CASSLAGLAGGLTDTQYF. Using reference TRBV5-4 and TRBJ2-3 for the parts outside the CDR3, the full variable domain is ETGVTQSPTHLIKTRGQQVTLRCSSQSGHNTVSWYQQALGQGPQFIFQYYREEENGRGNFPPRFSGLQFPNYSSELNVNALELDDSALYLCASSLAGLAGGLTDTQYFGPGTRLTVL.

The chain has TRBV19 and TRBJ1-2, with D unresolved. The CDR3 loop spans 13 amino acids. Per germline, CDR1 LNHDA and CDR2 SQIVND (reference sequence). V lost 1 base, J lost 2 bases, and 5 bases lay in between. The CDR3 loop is CASSIVPNYGYTF. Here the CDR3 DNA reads TGTGCCAGTAGTATAGTCCCAAACTATGGCTACACCTTC. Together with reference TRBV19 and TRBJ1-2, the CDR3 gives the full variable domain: DGGITQSPKYLFRKEGQNVTLSCEQNLNHDAMYWYRQDPGQGLRLIYYSQIVNDFQKGDIAEGYSVSREKKESFPLTVTSAQKNPTAFYLCASSIVPNYGYTFGSGTRLTVV.

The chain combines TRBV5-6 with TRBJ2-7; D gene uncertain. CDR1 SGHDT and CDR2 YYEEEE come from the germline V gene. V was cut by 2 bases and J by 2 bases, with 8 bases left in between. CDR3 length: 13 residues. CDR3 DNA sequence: TGTGCCAGCAGCTTTGACAAGACCTACGAGCAGTACTTC. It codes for CASSFDKTYEQYF.

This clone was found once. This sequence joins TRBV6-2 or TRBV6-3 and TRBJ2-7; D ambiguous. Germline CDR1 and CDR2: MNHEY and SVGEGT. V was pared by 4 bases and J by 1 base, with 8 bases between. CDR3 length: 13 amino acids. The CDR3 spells CASSFSRSYEQYF. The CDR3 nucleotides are TGTGCCAGCAGTTTCTCGAGGTCCTACGAGCAGTACTTC.

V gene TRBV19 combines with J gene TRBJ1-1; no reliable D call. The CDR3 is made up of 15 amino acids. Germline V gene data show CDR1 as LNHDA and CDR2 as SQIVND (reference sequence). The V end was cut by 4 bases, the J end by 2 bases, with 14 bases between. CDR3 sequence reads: CASSRWAAKNTEAFF. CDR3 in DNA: TGTGCCAGTAGTAGATGGGCAGCTAAAAACACTGAAGCTTTCTTT.

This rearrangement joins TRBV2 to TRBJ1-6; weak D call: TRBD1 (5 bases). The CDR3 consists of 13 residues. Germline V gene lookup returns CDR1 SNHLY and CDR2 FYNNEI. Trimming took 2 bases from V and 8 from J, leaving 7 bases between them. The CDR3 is CASSESGDSPLHF. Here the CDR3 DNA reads TGTGCCAGCAGTGAATCGGGGGATTCACCCCTCCACTTT.

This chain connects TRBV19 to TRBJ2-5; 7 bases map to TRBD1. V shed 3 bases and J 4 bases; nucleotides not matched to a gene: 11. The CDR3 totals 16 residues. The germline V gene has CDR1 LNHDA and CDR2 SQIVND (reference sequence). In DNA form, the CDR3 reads TGTGCCAGTAGTATCTGGGACAGCGCAAGGAGAGAGACCCAGTACTTC. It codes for CASSIWDSARRETQYF.

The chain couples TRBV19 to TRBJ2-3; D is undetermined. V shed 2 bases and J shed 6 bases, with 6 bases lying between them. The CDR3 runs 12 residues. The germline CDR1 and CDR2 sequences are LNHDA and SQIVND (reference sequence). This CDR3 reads CASSIQADTQYF. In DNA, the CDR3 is TGTGCCAGTAGTATACAGGCTGATACGCAGTATTTT.

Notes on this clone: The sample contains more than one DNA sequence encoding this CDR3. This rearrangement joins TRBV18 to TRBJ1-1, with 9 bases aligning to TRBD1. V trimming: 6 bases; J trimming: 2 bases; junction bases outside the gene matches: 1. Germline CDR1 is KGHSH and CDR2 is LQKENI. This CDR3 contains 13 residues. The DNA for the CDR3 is TGTGCCAGCTCGGGACAGGGCAACACTGAAGCTTTCTTT. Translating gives CASSGQGNTEAFF.

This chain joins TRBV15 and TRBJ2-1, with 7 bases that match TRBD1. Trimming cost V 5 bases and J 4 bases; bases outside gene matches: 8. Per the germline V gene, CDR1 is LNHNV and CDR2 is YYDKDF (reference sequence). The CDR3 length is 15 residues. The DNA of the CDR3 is TGTGCCACCAGCCCAAGGGGGACAGCTTACAATGAGCAGTTCTTC. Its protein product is CATSPRGTAYNEQFF.

The CDR3 coding sequence is TGTGCCAGCAGCACTCAGGGATCCCCACCCCTCCACTTT. This translates into CASSTQGSPPLHF. This chain connects TRBV28 to TRBJ1-6, with D maybe TRBD1 (5 bases). This CDR3 is built from 13 residues. V lost 6 bases and J 11 bases, leaving 14 bases between the germline ends. Germline assignment: CDR1 MDHEN and CDR2 SYDVKM.

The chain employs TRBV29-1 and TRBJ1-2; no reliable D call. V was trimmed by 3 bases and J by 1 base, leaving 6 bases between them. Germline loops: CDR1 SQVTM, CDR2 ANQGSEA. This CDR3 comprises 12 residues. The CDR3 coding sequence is TGCAGCGTTGAGGGCCATAACTATGGCTACACCTTC. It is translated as CSVEGHNYGYTF.

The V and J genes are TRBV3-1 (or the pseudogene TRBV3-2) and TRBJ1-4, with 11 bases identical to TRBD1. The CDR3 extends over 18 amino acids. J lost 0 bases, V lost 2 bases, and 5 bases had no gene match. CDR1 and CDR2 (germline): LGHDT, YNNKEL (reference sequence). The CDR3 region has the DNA TGTGCCAGCAGCCAATGGGGACAGGGGGGCACAACTAATGAAAAACTGTTTTTT. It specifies CASSQWGQGGTTNEKLFF.

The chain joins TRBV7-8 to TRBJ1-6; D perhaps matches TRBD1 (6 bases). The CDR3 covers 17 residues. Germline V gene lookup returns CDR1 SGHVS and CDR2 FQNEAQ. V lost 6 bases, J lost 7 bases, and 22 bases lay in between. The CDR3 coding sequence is TGTGCCAGCAGTCTCACAGGGCATCCGGGCTTGAATTCACCCCTCCACTTT. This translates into CASSLTGHPGLNSPLHF.

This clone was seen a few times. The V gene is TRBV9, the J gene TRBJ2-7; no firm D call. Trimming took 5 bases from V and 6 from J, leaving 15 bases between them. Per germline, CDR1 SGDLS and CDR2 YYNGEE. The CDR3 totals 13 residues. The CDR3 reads CASSSSGYREQYF. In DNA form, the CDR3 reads TGTGCCAGCAGTTCTTCAGGCTATCGCGAGCAGTACTTC.

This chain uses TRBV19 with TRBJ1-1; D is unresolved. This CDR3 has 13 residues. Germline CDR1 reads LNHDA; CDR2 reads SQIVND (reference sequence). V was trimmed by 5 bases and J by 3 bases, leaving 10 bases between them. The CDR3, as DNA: TGTGCCAGTAGTTTCCGGACTTACACTGAAGCTTTCTTT. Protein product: CASSFRTYTEAFF.

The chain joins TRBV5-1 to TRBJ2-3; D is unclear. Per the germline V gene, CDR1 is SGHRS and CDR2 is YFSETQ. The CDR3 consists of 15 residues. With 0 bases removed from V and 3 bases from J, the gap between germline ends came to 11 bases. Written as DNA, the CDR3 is TGCGCCAGCAGCTTGGCGTCTATCTATACAGATACGCAGTATTTT. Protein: CASSLASIYTDTQYF.

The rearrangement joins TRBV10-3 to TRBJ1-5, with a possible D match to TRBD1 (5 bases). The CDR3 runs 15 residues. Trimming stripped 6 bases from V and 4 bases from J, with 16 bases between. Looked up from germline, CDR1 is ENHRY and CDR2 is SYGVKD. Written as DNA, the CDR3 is TGTGCCATCAGGGACCCCCGAAGGGGAAATCAGCCCCAGCATTTT. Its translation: CAIRDPRRGNQPQHF.

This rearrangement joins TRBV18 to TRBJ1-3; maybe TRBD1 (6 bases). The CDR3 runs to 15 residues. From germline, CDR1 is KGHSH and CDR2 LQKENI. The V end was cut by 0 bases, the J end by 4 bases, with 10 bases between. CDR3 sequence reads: CASSPPRQAGNTIYF. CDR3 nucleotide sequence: TGTGCCAGCTCACCACCTAGACAGGCCGGAAACACCATATATTTT.

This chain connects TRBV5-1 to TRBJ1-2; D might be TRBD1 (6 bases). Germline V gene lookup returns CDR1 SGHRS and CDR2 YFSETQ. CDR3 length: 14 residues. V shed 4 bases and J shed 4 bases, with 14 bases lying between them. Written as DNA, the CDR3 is TGCGCCAGCAGCGGTCAGGACAGAAGCTATGGCTACACCTTC. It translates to CASSGQDRSYGYTF.